This is a list of T cell receptor beta chains from one sample in a study of T cell responses to AZD1222 COVID-19 vaccine. Profiled with immunoSEQ multiplex PCR; TCRdb holds only in-frame clones, not every one. This table has 85,000 to 120,000 clones, about nine tenths appearing once. Sequencing used peripheral blood, obtained 28 days after the second AZD1222 dose. These receptors originate from an adult who received the AZD1222 COVID-19 vaccine. CDR3s include the opening cysteine and the closing phenylalanine or tryptophan. A D gene is named only where the DNA matches it firmly. Expanded clones are given a class, and other clones once, few, many or no size at all.

d_gene	v_gene	j_gene	abundance	CDR3nt	CDR3aa
TRBD1	TRBV7-9	TRBJ1-2	NA	TGTGCCAGCAGCTTAGTTGGGACAGTAAGCTATGGCTACACCTTC	CASSLVGTVSYGYTF
NA	TRBV11-2	TRBJ1-2	NA	TGTGCCAGCAGCTTTCCGACCTATGGCTACACCTTC	CASSFPTYGYTF
NA	TRBV6-2/TRBV6-3	TRBJ2-7	NA	TGTGCCAGCAGCCCCGGTCCCCCGACATCCTACGAGCAGTACTTC	CASSPGPPTSYEQYF
NA	TRBV19	TRBJ1-2	NA	TGTGCCAGTAAGGGCGGGGACACCCAAAACTATGGCTACACCTTC	CASKGGDTQNYGYTF
NA	TRBV7-2	TRBJ2-1	NA	TGTGCCAGCAGCTCGCCCCTCAAATTTGAGCAGTTCTTC	CASSSPLKFEQFF
NA	TRBV6-4	TRBJ1-1	NA	TGTGCCAGCAGAGAACAGGGAATTGGGACTGAAGCTTTCTTT	CASREQGIGTEAFF
NA	TRBV15	TRBJ1-2	NA	TGTGCCACCAGCACCCATGGCGGATCCCCAGGCTACACCTTC	CATSTHGGSPGYTF
TRBD1	TRBV5-4	TRBJ2-1	NA	TGTGCCAGCAGCCGCCGACAGGGGGGGTCCTACAATGAGCAGTTCTTC	CASSRRQGGSYNEQFF
NA	TRBV3-1/TRBV3-2	TRBJ2-3	few	TGTGCCAGCAGCCAAAACTACTTACTAGATACGCAGTATTTT	CASSQNYLLDTQYF
NA	TRBV7-9	TRBJ1-6	NA	TGTGCCAGCAGCCATAGCTGGTCGGACGGGAAACTCCTATCACCCCTCCACTTT	CASSHSWSDGKLLSPLHF
NA	TRBV5-1	TRBJ1-6	NA	TGCGCCAGCGGGGATTCACCCCTCCACTTT	CASGDSPLHF
NA	TRBV11-2	TRBJ2-7	NA	TGTGCCAGCAGCTTAGGCCTCACTCGGGGCGAGCAGTACTTC	CASSLGLTRGEQYF
NA	TRBV6-5	TRBJ2-1	NA	TGTGCCAGCAATGCCGGGGGTGGGGCCGGGGAGCAGTTCTTC	CASNAGGGAGEQFF
TRBD1	TRBV5-1	TRBJ1-2	NA	TGCGCCAGCAGGTCTGGACAGGGGAATGGCTACACCTTC	CASRSGQGNGYTF
NA	TRBV9	TRBJ1-6	NA	TGTGCCAGCAGCCCTTCTCGCGGCTTGGGTTCACCCCTCCACTTT	CASSPSRGLGSPLHF
NA	TRBV11-2	TRBJ1-1	NA	TGTGCCAGCAGCTTGCTGACGACTGGGACTGAAGCTTTCTTT	CASSLLTTGTEAFF
TRBD2	TRBV18	TRBJ2-3	NA	TGTGCCAGCTCTCCGACTAGCGGGGGGTTTCTAGATACGCAGTATTTT	CASSPTSGGFLDTQYF
NA	TRBV5-4	TRBJ2-3	NA	TGTGCCAGCAGCTTGATTGATCTGGCGGGGAGAACGCAGTATTTT	CASSLIDLAGRTQYF
NA	TRBV9	TRBJ2-7	NA	TGTGCCAGCAGCCCCGGATGGATCCACGAGCAGTACTTC	CASSPGWIHEQYF
TRBD1	TRBV4-3	TRBJ2-3	NA	TGCGCCAGCAGCCAAGAAATTACAGGGGGTACGCAGTATTTT	CASSQEITGGTQYF
NA	TRBV12-3/TRBV12-4	TRBJ1-2	once	TGTGCCACAGGGCGGGACGGTTATGGCTACACCTTC	CATGRDGYGYTF
NA	TRBV7-8	TRBJ1-2	NA	TGCACGAGGGCGGGTATTACAAAGCTACGGTCTCTCTATGGCTACACCTTC	CTRAGITKLRSLYGYTF
NA	TRBV6-5	TRBJ1-1	once	TGTGCCAGCAGTTATACAGGGTACACTGAAGCTTTCTTT	CASSYTGYTEAFF
TRBD2	TRBV9	TRBJ2-3	few	TGTGCCAGCAGCTCCCGGGGGGGTGGCACAGATACGCAGTATTTT	CASSSRGGGTDTQYF
TRBD1	TRBV6-5	TRBJ2-7	NA	TGTGCCAGCAGGGACAGGGTCCTTCTCTCCTACGAGCAGTACTTC	CASRDRVLLSYEQYF
TRBD1	TRBV29-1	TRBJ1-5	NA	TGCAGCGTCCAGGGGGAGGGCAATCAGCCCCAGCATTTT	CSVQGEGNQPQHF
NA	TRBV5-4	TRBJ1-4	NA	TGTGCCAGCAGCTCCGGCGGTGGCCTAGCTAATGAAAAACTGTTTTTT	CASSSGGGLANEKLFF
NA	TRBV4-3	TRBJ2-5	NA	TGCGCCAGCAGCCAAGAAGCACCCCAGTTAGCGGTCCAGGAGACCCAGTACTTC	CASSQEAPQLAVQETQYF
TRBD1	TRBV6-2/TRBV6-3	TRBJ1-1	NA	TGTGCCAGCAGTTCAGGGACAGGGGTAGGGACTGAAGCTTTCTTT	CASSSGTGVGTEAFF
NA	TRBV6-5	TRBJ1-5	NA	TGTGCCAGCAGTTCAGGGGCGGAGGGCAATCAGCCCCAGCATTTT	CASSSGAEGNQPQHF
NA	TRBV6-6	TRBJ1-2	once	TGTGCCAGCAGTTTAGACCGGCGCGGCTACACCTTC	CASSLDRRGYTF
TRBD1	TRBV7-3	TRBJ2-1	NA	TGTGCCAGCAGCTTACCAGGGGGCAATGAGCAGTTCTTC	CASSLPGGNEQFF
NA	TRBV5-6	TRBJ1-4	NA	TGTGCCAGCAGCTTGGGGGCGTCAGGTGAAAAACTGTTTTTT	CASSLGASGEKLFF
TRBD1	TRBV12-3/TRBV12-4	TRBJ1-2	NA	TGTGCCAGCAGCCGACAGGGGGATGGCTACACCTTC	CASSRQGDGYTF
NA	TRBV30	TRBJ2-7	NA	TGTGCCTGGAGTGTAGGGGCGTACGAGCAGTACTTC	CAWSVGAYEQYF
TRBD2	TRBV27	TRBJ2-6	NA	TGTGCCAGCAGTTTATTAACTAGCGGGGGGGCCTCTGGGGCCAACGTCCTGACTTTC	CASSLLTSGGASGANVLTF
TRBD1	TRBV6-4	TRBJ1-6	NA	TGTGCCAGCAGTGACGGGACAGGGGTTTCACCCCTCCACTTT	CASSDGTGVSPLHF
NA	TRBV6-5	TRBJ2-2	NA	TGTGCCAGCAGTTACCTCGGGATTAACACCGGGGAGCTGTTTTTT	CASSYLGINTGELFF
TRBD1	TRBV6-2/TRBV6-3	TRBJ1-1	NA	TGTGCCAGCAGTTACTGGGGGGGGACAGGAACAGCTGAAGCTTTCTTT	CASSYWGGTGTAEAFF
NA	TRBV6-1	TRBJ1-6	NA	TGTGCCAGCAGTGAAATGCGTTACGATAATTCACCCCTCCACTTT	CASSEMRYDNSPLHF